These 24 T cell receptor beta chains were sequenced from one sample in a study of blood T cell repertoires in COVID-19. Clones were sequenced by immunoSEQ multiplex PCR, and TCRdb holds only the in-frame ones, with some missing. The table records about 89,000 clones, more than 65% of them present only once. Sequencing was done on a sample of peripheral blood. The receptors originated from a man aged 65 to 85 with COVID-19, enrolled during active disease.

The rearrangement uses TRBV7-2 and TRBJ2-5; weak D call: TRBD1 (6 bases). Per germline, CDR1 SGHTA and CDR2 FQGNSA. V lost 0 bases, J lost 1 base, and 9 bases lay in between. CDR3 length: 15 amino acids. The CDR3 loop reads CASSLAGTPQETQYF. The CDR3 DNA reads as TGTGCCAGCAGCTTAGCGGGGACACCCCAAGAGACCCAGTACTTC.

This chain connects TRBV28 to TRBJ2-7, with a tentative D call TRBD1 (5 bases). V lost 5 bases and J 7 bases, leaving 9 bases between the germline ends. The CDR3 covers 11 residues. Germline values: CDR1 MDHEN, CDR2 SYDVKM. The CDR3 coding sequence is TGTGCCAGCAGTATTACAGGAGAGCAGTACTTC. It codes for CASSITGEQYF.

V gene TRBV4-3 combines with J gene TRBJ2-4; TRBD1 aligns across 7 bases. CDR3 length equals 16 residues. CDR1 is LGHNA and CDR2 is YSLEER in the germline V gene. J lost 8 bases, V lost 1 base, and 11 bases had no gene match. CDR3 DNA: TGCGCCAGCAGCCAAGGGGATGGGACAGTACCACACATTCAGTACTTC. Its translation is CASSQGDGTVPHIQYF.

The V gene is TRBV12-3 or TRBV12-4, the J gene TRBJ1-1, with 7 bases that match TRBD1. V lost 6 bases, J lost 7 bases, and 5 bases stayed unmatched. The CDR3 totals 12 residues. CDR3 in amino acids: CASSDQGVEAFF. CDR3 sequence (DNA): TGTGCCAGCAGCGACCAGGGGGTTGAAGCTTTCTTT.

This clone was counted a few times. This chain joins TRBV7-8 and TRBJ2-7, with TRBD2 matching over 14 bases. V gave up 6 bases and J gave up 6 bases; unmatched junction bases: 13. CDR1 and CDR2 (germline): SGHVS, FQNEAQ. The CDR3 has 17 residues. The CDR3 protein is CASSRQGLAGEVGEQYF. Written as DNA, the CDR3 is TGTGCCAGCAGTCGACAGGGACTAGCGGGAGAGGTAGGCGAGCAGTACTTC.

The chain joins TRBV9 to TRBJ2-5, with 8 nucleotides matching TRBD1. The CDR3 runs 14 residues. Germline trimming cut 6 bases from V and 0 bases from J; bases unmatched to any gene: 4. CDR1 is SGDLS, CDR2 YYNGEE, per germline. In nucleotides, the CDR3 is TGTGCCAGCAACCGACAGGGGCACCAAGAGACCCAGTACTTC. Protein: CASNRQGHQETQYF. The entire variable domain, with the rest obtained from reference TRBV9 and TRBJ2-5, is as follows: DSGVTQTPKHLITATGQRVTLRCSPRSGDLSVYWYQQSLDQGLQFLIQYYNGEERAKGNILERFSAQQFPDLHSELNLSSLELGDSALYFCASNRQGHQETQYFGPGTRLLVL.

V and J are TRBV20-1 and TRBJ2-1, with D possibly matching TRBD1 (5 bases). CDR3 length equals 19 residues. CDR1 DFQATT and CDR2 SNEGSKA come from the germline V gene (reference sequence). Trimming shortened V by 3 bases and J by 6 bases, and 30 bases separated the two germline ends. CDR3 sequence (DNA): TGCAGTGCTAGTCCTCTGCAGGGCGGAAAAGGGTTGGGGTCCAATGAGCAGTTCTTC. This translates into CSASPLQGGKGLGSNEQFF.

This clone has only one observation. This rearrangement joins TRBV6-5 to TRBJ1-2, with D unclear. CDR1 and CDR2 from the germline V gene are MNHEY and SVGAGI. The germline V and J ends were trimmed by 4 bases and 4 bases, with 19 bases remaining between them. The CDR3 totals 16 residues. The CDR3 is CASSSGRSEGRYGYTF. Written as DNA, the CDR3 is TGTGCCAGCAGTTCCGGCAGGTCAGAGGGCCGCTATGGCTACACCTTC.

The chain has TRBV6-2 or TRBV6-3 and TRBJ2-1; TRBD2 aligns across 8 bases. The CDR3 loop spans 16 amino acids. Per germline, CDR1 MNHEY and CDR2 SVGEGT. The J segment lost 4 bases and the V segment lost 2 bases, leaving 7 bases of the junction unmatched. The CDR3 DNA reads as TGTGCCAGCAGTTACGACGCGGGAGGCCAATACAATGAGCAGTTCTTC. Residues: CASSYDAGGQYNEQFF.

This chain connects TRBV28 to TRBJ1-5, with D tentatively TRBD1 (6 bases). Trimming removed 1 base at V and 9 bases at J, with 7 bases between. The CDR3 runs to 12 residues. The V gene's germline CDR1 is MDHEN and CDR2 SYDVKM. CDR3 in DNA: TGTGCCAGCAGTTTATTAGGGGGGCCCCAGCATTTT. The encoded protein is CASSLLGGPQHF.

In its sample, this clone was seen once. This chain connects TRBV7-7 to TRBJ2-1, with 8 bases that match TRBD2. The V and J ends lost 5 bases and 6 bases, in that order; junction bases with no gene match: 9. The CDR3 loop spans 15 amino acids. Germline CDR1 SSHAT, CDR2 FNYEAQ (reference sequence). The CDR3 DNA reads TGTGCCAGCAGCCCGCTCCGCAGCGGGAGCAATGAGCAGTTCTTC. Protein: CASSPLRSGSNEQFF.

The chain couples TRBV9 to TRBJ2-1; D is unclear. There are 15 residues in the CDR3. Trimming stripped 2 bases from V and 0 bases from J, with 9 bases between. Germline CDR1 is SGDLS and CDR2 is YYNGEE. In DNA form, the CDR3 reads TGTGCCAGCAGCGTCGACGGGTACTCCTACAATGAGCAGTTCTTC. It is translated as CASSVDGYSYNEQFF.

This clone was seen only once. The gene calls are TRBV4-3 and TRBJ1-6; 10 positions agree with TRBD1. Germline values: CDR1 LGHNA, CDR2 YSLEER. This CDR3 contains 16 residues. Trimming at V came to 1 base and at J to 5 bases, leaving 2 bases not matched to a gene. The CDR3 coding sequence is TGCGCCAGCAGCCAAGTGGACAGGGGGAATAATTCACCCCTCCACTTT. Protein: CASSQVDRGNNSPLHF.

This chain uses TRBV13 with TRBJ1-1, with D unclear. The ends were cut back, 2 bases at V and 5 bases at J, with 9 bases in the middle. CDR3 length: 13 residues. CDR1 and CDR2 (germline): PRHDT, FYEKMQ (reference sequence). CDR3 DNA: TGTGCCAGCAGCTTAAGTAGGAGGACTGAAGCTTTCTTT. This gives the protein CASSLSRRTEAFF.

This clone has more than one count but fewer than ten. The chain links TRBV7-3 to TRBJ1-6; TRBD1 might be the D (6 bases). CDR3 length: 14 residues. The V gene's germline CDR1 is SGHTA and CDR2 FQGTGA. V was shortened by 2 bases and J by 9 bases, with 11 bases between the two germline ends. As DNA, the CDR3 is TGTGCCAGCAGCTTACTTCCAGGGGCTTCACCCCTCCACTTT. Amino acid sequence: CASSLLPGASPLHF.

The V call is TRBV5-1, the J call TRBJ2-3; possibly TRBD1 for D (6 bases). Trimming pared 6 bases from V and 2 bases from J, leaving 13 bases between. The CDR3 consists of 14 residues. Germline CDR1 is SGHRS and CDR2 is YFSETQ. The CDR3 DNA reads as TGCGCCAGCATTGGGGGACAACACACAGATACGCAGTATTTT. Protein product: CASIGGQHTDTQYF.

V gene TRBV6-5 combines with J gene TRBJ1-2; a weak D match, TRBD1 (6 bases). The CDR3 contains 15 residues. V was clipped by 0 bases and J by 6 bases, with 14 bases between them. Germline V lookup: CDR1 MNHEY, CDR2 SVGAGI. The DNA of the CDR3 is TGTGCCAGCAGTTACTCAGGGGGACCAGGGAATGGCTACACCTTC. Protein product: CASSYSGGPGNGYTF.

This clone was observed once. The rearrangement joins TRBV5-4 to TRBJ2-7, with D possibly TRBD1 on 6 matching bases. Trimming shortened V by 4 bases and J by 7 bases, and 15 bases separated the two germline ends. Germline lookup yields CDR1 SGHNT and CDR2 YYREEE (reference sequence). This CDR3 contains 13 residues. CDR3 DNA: TGTGCCAGCAGCCCGGACAGAAGTGGAGAGCAGTACTTC. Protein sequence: CASSPDRSGEQYF.

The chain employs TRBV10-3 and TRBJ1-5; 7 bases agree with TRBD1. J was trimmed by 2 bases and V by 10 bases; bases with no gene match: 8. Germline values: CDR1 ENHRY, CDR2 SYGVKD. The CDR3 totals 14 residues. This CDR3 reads CATTTGLGNQPQHF. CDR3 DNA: TGTGCCACCACGACAGGGCTAGGCAATCAGCCCCAGCATTTT.

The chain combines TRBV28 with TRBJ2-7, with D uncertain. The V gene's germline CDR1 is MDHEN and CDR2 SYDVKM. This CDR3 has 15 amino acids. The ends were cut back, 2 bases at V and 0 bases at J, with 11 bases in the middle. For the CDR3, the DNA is TGTGCCAGCAGTTTAGGGCGTCAGCACTCCTACGAGCAGTACTTC. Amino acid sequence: CASSLGRQHSYEQYF. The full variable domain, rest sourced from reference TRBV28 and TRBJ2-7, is DVKVTQSSRYLVKRTGEKVFLECVQDMDHENMFWYRQDPGLGLRLIYFSYDVKMKEKGDIPEGYSVSREKKERFSLILESASTNQTSMYLCASSLGRQHSYEQYFGPGTRLTVT.

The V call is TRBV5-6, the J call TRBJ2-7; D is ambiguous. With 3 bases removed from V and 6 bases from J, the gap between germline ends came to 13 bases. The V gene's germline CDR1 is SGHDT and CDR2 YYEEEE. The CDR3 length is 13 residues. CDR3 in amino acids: CASSSPQWVEQYF. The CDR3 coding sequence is TGTGCCAGCAGCTCCCCACAGTGGGTCGAGCAGTACTTC.

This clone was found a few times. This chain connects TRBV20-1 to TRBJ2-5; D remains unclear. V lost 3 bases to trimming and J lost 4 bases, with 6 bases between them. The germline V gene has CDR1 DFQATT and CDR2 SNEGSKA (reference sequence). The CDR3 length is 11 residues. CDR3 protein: CSASVGETQYF. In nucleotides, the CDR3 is TGCAGTGCTAGCGTCGGAGAGACCCAGTACTTC.

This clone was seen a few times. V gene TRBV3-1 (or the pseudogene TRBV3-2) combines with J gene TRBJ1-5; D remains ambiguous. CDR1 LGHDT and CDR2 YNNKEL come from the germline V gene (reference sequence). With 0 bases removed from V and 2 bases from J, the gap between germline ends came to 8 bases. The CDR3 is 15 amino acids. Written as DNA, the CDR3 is TGTGCCAGCAGCCAAGATATGAGGGGCAATCAGCCCCAGCATTTT. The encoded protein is CASSQDMRGNQPQHF.

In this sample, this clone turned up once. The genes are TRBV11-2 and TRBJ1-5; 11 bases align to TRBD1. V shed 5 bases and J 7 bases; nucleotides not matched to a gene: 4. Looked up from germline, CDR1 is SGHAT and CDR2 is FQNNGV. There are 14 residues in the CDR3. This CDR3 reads CASSHGQGAQPQHF. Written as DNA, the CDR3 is TGTGCCAGCAGCCATGGACAGGGGGCACAGCCCCAGCATTTT.